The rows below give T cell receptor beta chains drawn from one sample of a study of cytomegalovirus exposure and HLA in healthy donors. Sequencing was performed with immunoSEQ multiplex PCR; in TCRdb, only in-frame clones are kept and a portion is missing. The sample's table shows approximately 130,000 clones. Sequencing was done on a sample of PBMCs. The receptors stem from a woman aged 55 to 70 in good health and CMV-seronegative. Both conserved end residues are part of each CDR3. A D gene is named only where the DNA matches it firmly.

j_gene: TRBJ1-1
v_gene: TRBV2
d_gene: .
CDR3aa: CASSETVMNTEAFF
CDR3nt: TGTGCCAGCAGCGAGACAGTTATGAACACTGAAGCTTTCTTT

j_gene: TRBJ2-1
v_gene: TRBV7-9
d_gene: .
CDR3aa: CASSLDGGSYNEQFF
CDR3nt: TGTGCCAGCAGCTTAGACGGGGGCTCCTACAATGAGCAGTTCTTC

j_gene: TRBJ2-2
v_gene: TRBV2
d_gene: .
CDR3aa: CASSALTSSTGELFF
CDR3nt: TGTGCCAGCAGCGCTCTGACAAGTAGCACCGGGGAGCTGTTTTTT

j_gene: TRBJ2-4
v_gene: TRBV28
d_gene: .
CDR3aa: CASLPPVKNIQYF
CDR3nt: TGTGCGTCCCTCCCCCCGGTCAAAAACATTCAGTACTTC

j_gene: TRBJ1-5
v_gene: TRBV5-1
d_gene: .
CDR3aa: CASSLGASGVGQPQHF
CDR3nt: TGCGCCAGCAGCTTGGGAGCGTCGGGAGTTGGACAGCCCCAGCATTTT

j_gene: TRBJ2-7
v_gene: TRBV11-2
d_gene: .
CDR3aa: CASSLDYSSEQYF
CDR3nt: TGTGCCAGCAGCTTAGACTATTCCTCCGAGCAGTACTTC

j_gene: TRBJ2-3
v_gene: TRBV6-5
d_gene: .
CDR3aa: CASSRAPRGDTQYF
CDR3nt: TGTGCCAGCAGTCGCGCACCGAGGGGGGATACGCAGTATTTT

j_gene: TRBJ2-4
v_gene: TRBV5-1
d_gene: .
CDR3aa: CASSFWRTKNIQYF
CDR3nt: TGCGCCAGCAGCTTTTGGAGAACCAAAAACATTCAGTACTTC

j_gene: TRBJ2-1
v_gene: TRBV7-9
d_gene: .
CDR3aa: CASTPTNRISYNEQFF
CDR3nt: TGTGCCAGCACCCCTACTAACAGGATCTCCTACAATGAGCAGTTCTTC

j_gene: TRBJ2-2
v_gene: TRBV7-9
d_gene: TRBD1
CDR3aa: CASSLDRDTGELFF
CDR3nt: TGTGCCAGCAGCTTGGACAGGGACACCGGGGAGCTGTTTTTT

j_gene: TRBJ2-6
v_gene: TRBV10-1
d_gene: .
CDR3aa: CASSGGGTNVLTF
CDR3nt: TGCGCCAGCAGCGGTGGGGGGACCAACGTCCTGACTTTC

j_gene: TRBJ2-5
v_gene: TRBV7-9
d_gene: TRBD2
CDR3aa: CASSGGSLAQETQYF
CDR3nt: TGTGCCAGCAGCGGCGGGAGCCTAGCCCAAGAGACCCAGTACTTC

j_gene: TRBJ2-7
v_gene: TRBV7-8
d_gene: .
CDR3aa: CASSLVVIEQYF
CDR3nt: TGTGCCAGCAGCTTAGTAGTTATCGAGCAGTACTTC

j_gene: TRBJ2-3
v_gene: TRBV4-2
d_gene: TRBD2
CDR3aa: CASSQVPLAGATDTQYF
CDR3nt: TGTGCCAGCAGCCAAGTCCCACTAGCGGGAGCCACAGATACGCAGTATTTT

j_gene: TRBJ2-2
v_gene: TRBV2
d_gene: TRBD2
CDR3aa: CASSAPLAGGNTGELFF
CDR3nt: TGTGCCAGCAGTGCCCCACTAGCGGGAGGAAACACCGGGGAGCTGTTTTTT

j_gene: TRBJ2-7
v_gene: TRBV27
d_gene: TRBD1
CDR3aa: CASSLGPPGTEIYEQYF
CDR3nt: TGTGCCAGCAGTTTAGGGCCGCCCGGGACAGAAATTTACGAGCAGTACTTC

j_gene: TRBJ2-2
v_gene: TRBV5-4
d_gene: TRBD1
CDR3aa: CASSPGQGNTGELFF
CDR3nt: TGTGCCAGCAGCCCGGGACAGGGGAACACCGGGGAGCTGTTTTTT

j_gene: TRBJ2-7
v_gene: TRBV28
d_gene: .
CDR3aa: CASSSTGTLSYEQYF
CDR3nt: TGTGCCAGCAGTTCCACCGGGACACTCTCCTACGAGCAGTACTTC

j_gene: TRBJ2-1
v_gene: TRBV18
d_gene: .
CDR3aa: CASSPPQSGNEQFF
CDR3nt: TGTGCCAGCTCACCACCCCAGTCTGGCAATGAGCAGTTCTTC

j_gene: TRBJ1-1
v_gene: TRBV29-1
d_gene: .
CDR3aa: CSVELGGKQTAFF
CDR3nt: TGCAGCGTTGAACTAGGCGGTAAACAAACTGCTTTCTTT

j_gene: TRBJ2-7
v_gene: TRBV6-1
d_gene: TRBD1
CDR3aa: CASRGTVSYEQYF
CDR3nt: TGTGCCAGCAGAGGGACAGTCTCCTACGAGCAGTACTTC

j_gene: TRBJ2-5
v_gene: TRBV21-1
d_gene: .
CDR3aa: CASSKVSLAPPRGQETQYF
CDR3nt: TGTGCCAGCAGCAAAGTATCCCTAGCGCCCCCCCGGGGCCAAGAGACCCAGTACTTC

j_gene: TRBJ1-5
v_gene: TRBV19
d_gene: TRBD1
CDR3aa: CASSRGQGAQPQHF
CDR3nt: TGTGCCAGTAGTAGAGGACAGGGGGCCCAGCCCCAGCATTTT

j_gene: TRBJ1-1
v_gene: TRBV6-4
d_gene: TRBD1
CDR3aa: CASSATGWGTEAFF
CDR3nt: TGTGCCAGCAGTGCGACAGGGTGGGGCACTGAAGCTTTCTTT

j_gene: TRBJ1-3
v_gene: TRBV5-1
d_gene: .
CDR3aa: CASSYDSTETGNTIYF
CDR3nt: TGCGCCAGCAGCTACGATTCTACAGAGACTGGAAACACCATATATTTT

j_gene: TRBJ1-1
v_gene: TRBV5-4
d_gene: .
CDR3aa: CASSFPQGNTEAFF
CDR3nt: TGTGCCAGCAGCTTTCCCCAGGGTAACACTGAAGCTTTCTTT

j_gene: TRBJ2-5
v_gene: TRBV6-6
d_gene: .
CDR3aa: CASRPDSQETQYF
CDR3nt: TGTGCCAGCAGGCCGGACAGTCAAGAGACCCAGTACTTC

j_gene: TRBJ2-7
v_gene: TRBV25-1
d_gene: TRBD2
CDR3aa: CASDTSGNYERYF
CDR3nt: TGTGCCAGCGATACTAGCGGCAACTACGAGCGGTACTTC

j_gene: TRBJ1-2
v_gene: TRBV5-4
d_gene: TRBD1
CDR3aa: CASSLGRDRGYGYTF
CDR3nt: TGTGCCAGCAGCCTTGGGAGGGACAGGGGGTATGGCTACACCTTC

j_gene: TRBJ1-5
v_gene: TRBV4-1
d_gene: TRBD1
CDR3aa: CASSKRQGGNQPQHF
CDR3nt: TGCGCCAGCAGCAAACGACAGGGGGGCAATCAGCCCCAGCATTTT

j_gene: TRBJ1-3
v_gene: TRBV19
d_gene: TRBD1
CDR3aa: CASSFRGQRHSGNTIYF
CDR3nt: TGTGCCAGTAGTTTCAGGGGACAGCGCCACTCTGGAAACACCATATATTTT

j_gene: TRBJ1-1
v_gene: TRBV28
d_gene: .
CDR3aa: CASRGPGGTEAFF
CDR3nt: TGTGCCAGCAGGGGGCCCGGGGGCACTGAAGCTTTCTTT

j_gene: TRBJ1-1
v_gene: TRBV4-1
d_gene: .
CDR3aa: CASSQEPGLNTEAFF
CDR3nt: TGCGCCAGCAGCCAAGAACCAGGGCTGAACACTGAAGCTTTCTTT

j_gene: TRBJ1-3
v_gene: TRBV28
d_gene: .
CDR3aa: CASSLYGDTIYF
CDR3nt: TGTGCCAGCAGTCTCTATGGAGACACCATATATTTT

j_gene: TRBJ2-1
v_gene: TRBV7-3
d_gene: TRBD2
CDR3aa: CASSSPRAGGGVNEQFF
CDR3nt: TGTGCCAGCAGCTCCCCGCGGGCGGGAGGGGGAGTGAATGAGCAGTTCTTC

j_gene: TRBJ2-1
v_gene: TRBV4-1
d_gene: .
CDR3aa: CASSQVQGSYNEQFF
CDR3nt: TGCGCCAGCAGCCAAGTGCAGGGTTCCTACAATGAGCAGTTCTTC

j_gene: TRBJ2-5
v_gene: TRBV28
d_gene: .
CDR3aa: CASSLGQAGYQETQYF
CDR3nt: TGTGCCAGCAGTTTAGGTCAGGCAGGGTACCAAGAGACCCAGTACTTC

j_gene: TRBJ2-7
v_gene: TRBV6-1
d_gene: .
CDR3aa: CASSNLWGGEQYF
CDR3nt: TGTGCCAGCAGTAATTTGTGGGGCGGCGAGCAGTACTTC

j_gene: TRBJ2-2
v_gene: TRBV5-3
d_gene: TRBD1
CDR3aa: CARSLFSMGQPSGELFF
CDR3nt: TGTGCCAGAAGCTTGTTTAGTATGGGACAGCCATCCGGGGAGCTGTTTTTT

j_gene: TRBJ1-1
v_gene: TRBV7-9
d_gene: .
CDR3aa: CASSLASPLAEAFF
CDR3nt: TGTGCCAGCAGCTTAGCGTCCCCACTCGCTGAAGCTTTCTTT

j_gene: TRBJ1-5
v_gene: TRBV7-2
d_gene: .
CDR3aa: CASSSRQSNQPQHF
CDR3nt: TGTGCCAGCAGCTCGAGACAGAGCAATCAGCCCCAGCATTTT

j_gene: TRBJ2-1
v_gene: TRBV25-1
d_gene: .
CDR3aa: CASSDGGRFNNEQFF
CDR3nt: TGTGCCAGCAGTGATGGGGGCAGGTTCAACAATGAGCAGTTCTTC

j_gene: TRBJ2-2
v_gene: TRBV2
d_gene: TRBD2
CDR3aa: CASSLTSGGAPGELFF
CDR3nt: TGTGCCAGCAGCCTGACTAGCGGGGGGGCTCCCGGGGAGCTGTTTTTT

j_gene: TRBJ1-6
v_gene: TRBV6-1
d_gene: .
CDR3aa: CASRGDTNNSPLHF
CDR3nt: TGTGCCAGCAGAGGGGACACAAATAATTCACCCCTCCACTTT

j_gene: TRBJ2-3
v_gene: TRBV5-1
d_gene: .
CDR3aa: CASSTGTSTDTQYF
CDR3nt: TGCGCCAGCAGCACCGGGACTAGCACAGATACGCAGTATTTT

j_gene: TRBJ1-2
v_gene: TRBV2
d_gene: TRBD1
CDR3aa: CASRFGTDYGYTF
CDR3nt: TGTGCCAGCAGATTCGGGACAGACTATGGCTACACCTTC

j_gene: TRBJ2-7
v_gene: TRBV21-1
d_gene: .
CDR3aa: CASSPEGTSYEQYF
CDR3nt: TGTGCCAGCAGCCCGGAGGGAACCTCCTACGAGCAGTACTTC

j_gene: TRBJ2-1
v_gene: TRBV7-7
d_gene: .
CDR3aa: CASSLQDGAYNEQFF
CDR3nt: TGTGCTAGCAGCTTGCAAGACGGAGCCTACAATGAGCAGTTCTTC

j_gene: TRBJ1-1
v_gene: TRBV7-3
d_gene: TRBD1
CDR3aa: CASSSPGTGVAFF
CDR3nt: TGTGCCAGCAGCTCCCCCGGGACAGGGGTTGCTTTCTTT

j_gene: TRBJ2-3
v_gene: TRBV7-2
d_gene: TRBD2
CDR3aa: CASSLFGGSPRF
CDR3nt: TGTGCCAGCAGCTTATTCGGGGGGTCGCCCCGTTTT

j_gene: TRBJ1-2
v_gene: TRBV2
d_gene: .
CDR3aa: CASSDGETYGYTF
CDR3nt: TGTGCCAGCAGTGATGGAGAGACCTATGGCTACACCTTC

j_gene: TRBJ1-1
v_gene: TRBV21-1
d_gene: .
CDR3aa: CASSKGPWRDRGSAEAFF
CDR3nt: TGTGCCAGCAGCAAAGGGCCTTGGCGGGACAGGGGATCGGCTGAAGCTTTCTTT